Below, 32 T cell receptor beta chains from the same sample are listed, as sequenced in a study of shared clonotypes between healthy human individuals. The method was immunoSEQ multiplex PCR; TCRdb's version includes in-frame clones alone and lacks a portion of them. The sample holds about 100,000 clones, roughly 50% seen once. The material sequenced was PBMCs. All receptors derive from a middle-aged woman in good health. Some clones in this sample may be carry-over from other donors' samples.

The gene calls are TRBV11-2 and TRBJ2-7; tentative D call: TRBD2 (8 bases). The CDR3 runs to 15 residues. Deletions cut 1 base from V and 7 bases from J, with 17 bases between. CDR1 is SGHAT and CDR2 is FQNNGV in the germline V gene. CDR3 coding DNA: TGTGCCAGCAGCTTAGCGGGAGGGACAGCCGCTGAGCAGTACTTC. Its translation is CASSLAGGTAAEQYF.

As for this clone: One base separates it from a far larger clone, so it is likely a read error. At the DNA level, this CDR3 is encoded by other sequences in the same sample as well. V gene TRBV29-1 combines with J gene TRBJ2-1; 14 bases are shared with TRBD2. The CDR3 has 17 amino acids. In germline, CDR1 is SQVTM, CDR2 ANQGSEA. CDR3 bases: TGTAGCGTTGAAGGTCCGACTAGCGGGAGGGGCGGCGATGAGCAGTTCTTC. Its protein product is CSVEGPTSGRGGDEQFF.

This clone occurred a few times. Other nucleotide sequences in the sample specify the same CDR3. The chain combines TRBV30 with TRBJ1-5; TRBD1 might be the D (5 bases). CDR3 length: 13 amino acids. Looked up from germline, CDR1 is GTSNPN and CDR2 is SVGIG (reference sequence). Trimming stripped 1 base from V and 4 bases from J, with 8 bases between. CDR3 sequence: CAWSGGRNQPQHF. CDR3 DNA: TGTGCCTGGAGTGGGGGGAGGAATCAGCCCCAGCATTTT.

V and J are TRBV29-1 and TRBJ2-1; TRBD2 aligns across 14 bases. Trimming at V came to 6 bases and at J to 4 bases, leaving 11 bases not matched to a gene. The CDR3 totals 17 residues. CDR1 SQVTM and CDR2 ANQGSEA come from the germline V gene. The CDR3: CSVQGLAGGGGYNEQFF. As DNA, the CDR3 is TGCAGCGTCCAAGGACTAGCGGGAGGAGGGGGATACAATGAGCAGTTCTTC.

This clone has a count of ten or more. This rearrangement joins TRBV27 to TRBJ1-1; 7 nucleotides align to TRBD1. This CDR3 region has 14 residues. CDR1 and CDR2 (germline): MNHEY, SMNVEV (reference sequence). Trimming removed 4 bases from V and 7 bases from J; junction bases left unmatched: 9. The CDR3: CASSWDSPEGEAFF. The CDR3 DNA sequence: TGTGCCAGCAGTTGGGACAGCCCTGAGGGTGAAGCTTTCTTT.

The CDR3 reads CAWSKGGSGNTIYF. The CDR3 DNA is TGTGCCTGGAGTAAGGGAGGTTCTGGAAACACCATATATTTT. The chain is built from TRBV30 and TRBJ1-3; D gene unclear. V lost 2 bases, J lost 1 base, and 9 bases lay in between. The CDR3 covers 14 residues. Germline V gene lookup returns CDR1 GTSNPN and CDR2 SVGIG (reference sequence).

A remark on this clone: Given a far larger clone just one base away, this is likely a sequencing read error. The CDR3 nucleotides are TGCGCCAGCAACTACTTGGGAGACAGTCAAGGCTACGATGAGCAGTTCTTC. Its translation is CASNYLGDSQGYDEQFF. The chain carries TRBV5-1 and TRBJ2-1; either TRBD1 or TRBD2 may supply D (5 bases each). The V gene's germline CDR1 is SGHRS and CDR2 YFSETQ. This CDR3 comprises 17 residues.

This clone was counted once. The chain couples TRBV15 to TRBJ1-4, with D possibly TRBD1 on 5 matching bases. The CDR3 consists of 14 residues. Germline CDR1 is LNHNV and CDR2 is YYDKDF (reference sequence). The V gene lost 5 bases and the J gene lost 0 bases, with 7 bases spanning the gap. The CDR3: CATSPRATNEKLFF. Here the CDR3 DNA reads TGTGCCACCAGCCCCAGGGCAACTAATGAAAAACTGTTTTTT.

This clone was observed a handful of times. The J gene is TRBJ1-2, the V gene TRBV10-3, with unresolved D. Germline lookup yields CDR1 ENHRY and CDR2 SYGVKD. V was clipped by 3 bases and J by 6 bases, with 11 bases between them. The CDR3 extends over 13 amino acids. The CDR3 loop reads CAISEESTNGYTF. CDR3 bases: TGTGCCATCAGTGAAGAGTCTACAAATGGCTACACCTTC.

This clone was observed a few times. The chain couples TRBV30 to TRBJ1-4, with TRBD1 as a possible D gene (5 bases). V was cut by 2 bases and J by 7 bases, with 14 bases left in between. Germline CDR1 reads GTSNPN; CDR2 reads SVGIG (reference sequence). The length of the CDR3 is 14 residues. The CDR3 sequence is CAWSHRAGGEKLFF. The CDR3 DNA follows: TGTGCCTGGAGTCATAGGGCTGGGGGTGAAAAACTGTTTTTT.

This clone came up many times. The CDR3 nucleotides read TGCGCCAGCAGCTTGGGCGGGGTCACTGAAGCTTTCTTT. It is translated as CASSLGGVTEAFF. The chain employs TRBV5-1 and TRBJ1-1; D not certain. Germline V gene lookup returns CDR1 SGHRS and CDR2 YFSETQ. The CDR3 length is 13 residues. Trimming pared 0 bases from V and 4 bases from J, leaving 7 bases between.

This chain joins TRBV27 and TRBJ1-2; 9 nucleotides line up with TRBD1. Germline V gene data show CDR1 as MNHEY and CDR2 as SMNVEV (reference sequence). V trimming: 5 bases; J trimming: 6 bases; junction bases outside the gene matches: 7. The CDR3 totals 14 residues. In DNA form, the CDR3 reads TGTGCCAGCAGTCCGGGACAGGGAACACATGGCTACACCTTC. The encoded protein is CASSPGQGTHGYTF.

This chain connects TRBV7-9 to TRBJ1-2; the D is unclear. V gave up 10 bases and J gave up 8 bases, with 17 bases separating them. The CDR3 contains 12 residues. The V gene's germline CDR1 is SEHNR and CDR2 FQNEAQ (reference sequence). The DNA of the CDR3 is TGTGCCAACCTGGCCCCAGAGTCGGGCTACACCTTC. Amino acids: CANLAPESGYTF.

This clone occurred a few times. This chain joins TRBV14 and TRBJ2-2, with no clear D. V lost 2 bases to trimming and J lost 7 bases, with 11 bases between them. Germline V gene lookup returns CDR1 SGHDN and CDR2 FVKESK. CDR3 length: 14 amino acids. CDR3 sequence reads: CASSQTPGVGELFF. For the CDR3, the DNA is TGTGCCAGCAGCCAAACGCCCGGTGTCGGGGAGCTGTTTTTT.

A word on this clone: A far larger clone is one nucleotide away, so this likely arose from a read error. At the DNA level, this CDR3 is encoded by other sequences in the same sample as well. J is TRBJ2-1 and V is TRBV7-3, with D perhaps TRBD2 (6 bases). V lost 6 bases, J lost 6 bases, and 12 bases lay in between. Germline V lookup: CDR1 SGHTA, CDR2 FQGTGA. The CDR3 sequence is 13 residues long. CDR3 in DNA: TGTGCCAGCAGTGCTACTAGCACCAATGAGCAGTTCTTC. It translates to CASSATSTNEQFF.

J is TRBJ2-5 and V is TRBV21-1; TRBD1 was called by the table and not checked on the DNA. TRBV21-1 has pseudogene status. The CDR3 spans 14 residues. CDR3 residues: CASSETGGWETQYF. In DNA, the CDR3 is TGTGCCAGCAGCGAGACAGGGGGCTGGGAGACCCAGTACTTC.

The chain has TRBV28 and TRBJ2-1; 12 bases are shared with TRBD2. Germline loops: CDR1 MDHEN, CDR2 SYDVKM. CDR3 length equals 15 residues. V was pared by 4 bases and J by 5 bases, with 3 bases of the junction left unmatched. CDR3 residues: CASSWTSGNHNEQFF. The CDR3 DNA reads as TGTGCCAGCAGTTGGACTAGCGGGAACCACAATGAGCAGTTCTTC.

The sample holds many counts of this clone. The chain links TRBV19 to TRBJ1-1; tentative D call: TRBD1 (6 bases). This CDR3 contains 15 residues. Per the germline V gene, CDR1 is LNHDA and CDR2 is SQIVND (reference sequence). With 5 bases removed from V and 3 bases from J, the gap between germline ends came to 16 bases. DNA of the CDR3: TGTGCCAGTAGTCCCAGAGGGACAAGTCACACTGAAGCTTTCTTT. Residues: CASSPRGTSHTEAFF.

The chain is built from TRBV28 and TRBJ2-5, with 8 positions matching TRBD2. The CDR3 is made up of 16 amino acids. CDR1 and CDR2 (germline): MDHEN, SYDVKM. V was clipped by 4 bases and J by 5 bases; unmatched bases: 12. CDR3 in amino acids: CASSSFRLASGETQYF. CDR3 DNA sequence: TGTGCCAGCAGTTCCTTTCGACTAGCGAGTGGTGAGACCCAGTACTTC.

This clone was counted at least ten times. This chain connects TRBV30 to TRBJ1-5; 9 bases agree with TRBD1. This CDR3 has 15 amino acids. Germline V gene data show CDR1 as GTSNPN and CDR2 as SVGIG (reference sequence). With V trimmed by 1 base and J by 5 bases, 6 bases remained unmatched. The CDR3 sequence: CAWSAGQGTDQPQHF. The CDR3 DNA reads TGTGCCTGGAGTGCCGGACAGGGGACCGATCAGCCCCAGCATTTT.

About this clone: Since a much larger clone is just one base distant, this may be a read error. The gene calls are TRBV28 and TRBJ1-2, with D possibly TRBD1 on 5 matching bases. Trimming removed 8 bases from V and 4 bases from J, with 14 bases in between. The CDR3 length is 13 residues. CDR1 is MDHEN, CDR2 SYDVKM, per germline. CDR3 nucleotides: TGTGCCAGCGTGACGGGAGGGGTCTATGGCTACACCTTC. It is translated as CASVTGGVYGYTF.

V usage is TRBV6-6 and J usage is TRBJ2-1; 9 nucleotides align to TRBD1. Trimming at V came to 8 bases and at J to 1 base, leaving 6 bases not matched to a gene. The CDR3 has 15 amino acids. Germline V CDR1 and CDR2: MNHNY, SVGAGI (reference sequence). CDR3: CASGQGLGSYNEQFF. CDR3 coding DNA: TGTGCCAGCGGACAGGGGCTAGGGTCCTACAATGAGCAGTTCTTC.

To note about this clone: This clone may be a read error of a much larger clone one base away. The chain carries TRBV6-6 and TRBJ1-5; D unclear. CDR1 is MNHNY and CDR2 is SVGAGI in the germline V gene (reference sequence). The CDR3 is 11 residues long. V dropped 5 bases and J dropped 5 bases, with 4 bases sitting between them. The CDR3 nucleotides read TGTGCCAGCAGTCGAGATCAGCCCCAGCATTTT. Its translation: CASSRDQPQHF.

CDR3 loop: CSALTGEGTDTQYF. Here the CDR3 DNA reads TGCAGCGCCCTGACAGGGGAGGGCACAGATACGCAGTATTTT. The rearrangement joins TRBV29-1 to TRBJ2-3, with 8 positions matching TRBD1. J was trimmed by 1 base and V by 7 bases; bases with no gene match: 7. Per germline, CDR1 SQVTM and CDR2 ANQGSEA. The CDR3 length is 14 residues.

This clone has ten or more counts. The rearrangement joins TRBV4-1 to TRBJ1-3, with D possibly matching TRBD1 (6 bases). V dropped 1 base and J dropped 0 bases, with 7 bases sitting between them. The CDR3 length is 15 residues. Looked up from germline, CDR1 is MGHRA and CDR2 is YSYEKL. Here the CDR3 DNA reads TGCGCCAGCAGCCAAGGGGGGCGCTCTGGAAACACCATATATTTT. Protein: CASSQGGRSGNTIYF.

On this clone itself: A far larger clone is off by one base, so a read error is likely. This sequence joins TRBV30 and TRBJ2-2; D possibly uses TRBD1 or TRBD2 (5 bases each). The germline V gene encodes CDR1 GTSNPN and CDR2 SVGIG (reference sequence). The length of the CDR3 is 15 residues. CDR3 coding DNA: TGTGCCTGGAGCGAAGGGGCCGATAGGACCGGGGCGCTGTTTTTT. The encoded protein is CAWSEGADRTGALFF.

A note on this clone: A far larger clone differs by one base, so this is likely a read error. This CDR3 is CAWGTGTVNSPLHF. CDR3 nucleotides: TGTGCCTGGGGTACCGGGACAGTTAATTCACCCCTCCACTTT. The genes are TRBV30 and TRBJ1-6, with TRBD1 identical over 7 bases. V lost 5 bases, J lost 6 bases, and 7 bases stayed unmatched. The germline gives CDR1 GTSNPN, CDR2 SVGIG (reference sequence). CDR3 size: 14 residues.

This clone was recorded a few times. The V and J genes are TRBV6-5 and TRBJ1-1; a weak D match, TRBD1 (6 bases). V was trimmed by 0 bases and J by 6 bases, leaving 17 bases between them. Germline V lookup: CDR1 MNHEY, CDR2 SVGAGI. The CDR3 consists of 16 residues. In DNA, the CDR3 is TGTGCCAGCAGTTACTCCGAAGGGGGGGGAACCCCTGAAGCTTTCTTT. As protein: CASSYSEGGGTPEAFF.

The chain recombines TRBV2 with TRBJ2-1; 10 nucleotides align to TRBD2. This CDR3 contains 17 residues. Germline CDR1 SNHLY, CDR2 FYNNEI. V was pared by 2 bases and J by 7 bases, with 11 bases of the junction left unmatched. CDR3 sequence (DNA): TGTGCCAGCAGTGAAAGGGTCCGGACTAGCGGAAGGAATGAGCAGTTCTTC. Translation: CASSERVRTSGRNEQFF.

A remark on this clone: Possible read error: a much larger clone is one base away. This rearrangement joins TRBV4-1 to TRBJ2-5, with TRBD2 identical over 11 bases. CDR1 and CDR2 from the germline V gene are MGHRA and YSYEKL. This CDR3 comprises 15 residues. The V gene end was trimmed by 4 bases and the J gene end by 13 bases; junction bases not matched to a gene: 14. Here the CDR3 DNA reads TGCGCCAGCAGCCCGAGTCACACTAGCGGGAGCCAACTGTACTTC. Encoded protein: CASSPSHTSGSQLYF.

The CDR3 DNA reads as TGTGCCTGGAGTGTGAGGGAGTTTAGCGACGAGCAGTACTTC. It is translated as CAWSVREFSDEQYF. The chain is built from TRBV30 and TRBJ2-5, with D possibly being TRBD2 (5 bases). The J call is in doubt because the DNA end fits TRBJ2-7 better. This CDR3 has 14 residues. Germline V gene lookup returns CDR1 GTSNPN and CDR2 SVGIG (reference sequence).

The rearrangement joins TRBV6-5 to TRBJ2-5; TRBD2 agrees at 12 bases. The V segment lost 5 bases and the J segment 5 bases; nucleotides outside the gene matches: 6. CDR3 size: 15 residues. Germline CDR1 reads MNHEY; CDR2 reads SVGAGI. The CDR3 DNA sequence: TGTGCCAGCAGTAAGACTAGCGGGAGACTTGAGACCCAGTACTTC. It yields the protein CASSKTSGRLETQYF.